This T cell receptor (beta chain) is from a study of cytomegalovirus exposure and HLA in healthy donors. Germline V gene lookup returns CDR1 SGDLS and CDR2 YYNGEE. This CDR3 has 12 residues. V shed 9 bases and J shed 0 bases, with 10 bases lying between them. Primers for the PCR totalled 60 Vbeta and 13 Jbeta. TCRdb's copy holds only in-frame clones and misses some; the assay was immunoSEQ multiplex PCR. In the table there are around 120,000 clones, about 80% of which are singletons. The source of this sequence is a woman aged 35 to 49 in good health and CMV-seronegative. The chain is built from TRBV9 and TRBJ2-7, with D possibly being TRBD2 (6 bases). The sequenced sample consisted of PBMCs. The CDR3 loop is CAKLAVSYEQYF. In DNA, the CDR3 is TGTGCCAAACTAGCTGTCTCCTACGAGCAGTACTTC.